This TCR beta chain was documented in a study of blood T cell repertoires in COVID-19. Looking at the study overall: The study drew acute and convalescent COVID-19 samples from the United States, Italy and Spain. Sample material is recorded as cDNA or gDNA derived from T cells, B-cell-depleted T cells, or PBMCs.

Seattle researchers signed up patients amid active infection and tracked them longitudinally. Under the authors' procedure: Nucleated cell counts were estimated from reference gene primer amplification. The method was immunoSEQ multiplex PCR; TCRdb's version includes in-frame clones alone and lacks a portion of them. V, J and clone size were drawn from that table, and D and trimming were deduced from the DNA. The data show fewer than 60,000 clones, 85% to 95% seen once. The CDR3 is made up of 15 amino acids. V dropped 2 bases and J dropped 1 base, with 12 bases sitting between them. The V gene's germline CDR1 is MNHEY and CDR2 SMNVEV (reference sequence).

The sequenced material came from peripheral blood. This chain joins TRBV27 and TRBJ2-7, with D unresolved. The TCR was taken from a man aged 55-75 years with COVID-19, enrolled during active disease. CDR3 in DNA: TGTGCCAGCAGTTTAGTGGCGCTAGGATCCTACGAGCAGTACTTC. It is translated as CASSLVALGSYEQYF.